Presented here are 19 T cell receptor beta chains from one specimen sequenced in a study of T cells after yellow fever vaccination. MiXCR, applied by TCRdb to the 5' RACE reads, yields one record per CDR3 protein. The sample carries 550,000 or so distinct CDR3 sequences, around 21% recorded once. The input for sequencing was PBMCs, taken 15 days after the yellow fever booster vaccination. Every receptor here comes from a man aged 30-40 years who received the YFV17D yellow fever vaccine.

This sequence joins TRBV20-1 and TRBJ2-1, with TRBD2 matching over 9 bases. Germline V gene lookup returns CDR1 DFQATT and CDR2 SNEGSKA (reference sequence). V was clipped by 3 bases and J by 4 bases; unmatched bases: 7. CDR3 length: 15 amino acids. CDR3 DNA sequence: TGCAGTGCTAGTGGCCTAGCGGGATTTTACAATGAGCAGTTCTTC. This encodes CSASGLAGFYNEQFF.

This clonotype was found many times. This chain connects TRBV7-2 to TRBJ2-4; 7 bases are shared with TRBD2. Germline lookup yields CDR1 SGHTA and CDR2 FQGNSA. V gave up 1 base and J gave up 6 bases; unmatched junction bases: 6. CDR3 size: 15 residues. For the CDR3, the DNA is TGTGCCAGCAGCTTAGATGGCGGGAGTGGAAACATTCAGTACTTC. This sequence encodes CASSLDGGSGNIQYF.

The chain employs TRBV7-9 and TRBJ2-7, with 9 bases that match TRBD2. From germline, CDR1 is SEHNR and CDR2 FQNEAQ (reference sequence). Trimming removed 8 bases from V and 5 bases from J; junction bases left unmatched: 10. The CDR3 has 14 residues. CDR3 in amino acids: CASAVGAGGHEQYF. CDR3 DNA: TGTGCCAGCGCGGTGGGAGCGGGAGGACACGAGCAGTACTTC.

This clonotype has just one count. The CDR3 nucleotides are TGTGCCACCAGCTCCCCGACTCGGGGTGAAAAACTGTTTTTT. It translates to CATSSPTRGEKLFF. The gene calls are TRBV15 and TRBJ1-4; D is undetermined. Trimming shortened V by 5 bases and J by 7 bases, and 14 bases separated the two germline ends. Germline lookup yields CDR1 LNHNV and CDR2 YYDKDF (reference sequence). CDR3 length: 14 amino acids.

There are a few counts of this clonotype. The V call is TRBV24-1, the J call TRBJ2-7; 12 bases are a match to TRBD1. This CDR3 comprises 15 residues. V lost 5 bases and J lost 4; bases outside the gene matches: 5. CDR1 and CDR2 from the germline V gene are KGHDR and SFDVKD. CDR3 DNA: TGTGCCACCAGTGCCCCGGGACAGGGGGCTTACGAGCAGTACTTC. Translating it yields CATSAPGQGAYEQYF.

This clonotype was seen ten or more times. DNA for the CDR3: TGTGCCAGCAGTGAACAGGGGAACACCGGGGAGCTGTTTTTT. Its translation: CASSEQGNTGELFF. The genes are TRBV25-1 and TRBJ2-2; D is perhaps TRBD1 (5 bases). There are 14 residues in the CDR3. V dropped 2 bases and J dropped 1 base, with 5 bases sitting between them. From germline, CDR1 is MGHDK and CDR2 SYGVNS.

The V and J genes are TRBV6-4 and TRBJ2-1; 9 bases are a match to TRBD2. Germline trimming cut 8 bases from V and 6 bases from J; bases unmatched to any gene: 11. Germline assignment: CDR1 MRHNA and CDR2 SNTAGT. This CDR3 spans 15 amino acids. CDR3 residues: CASGHEAGGFNEQFF. Here the CDR3 DNA reads TGTGCCAGCGGTCACGAGGCGGGGGGGTTCAATGAGCAGTTCTTC.

The chain is built from TRBV5-1 and TRBJ2-7; D possibly corresponds to TRBD1 (5 bases). Trimming stripped 2 bases from V and 3 bases from J, with 15 bases between. Per the germline V gene, CDR1 is SGHRS and CDR2 is YFSETQ. The CDR3 has 15 amino acids. This CDR3 is CASSFGQTEIYEQYF. CDR3 DNA sequence: TGCGCCAGCAGCTTCGGGCAGACAGAGATCTACGAGCAGTACTTC. The variable domain in full, with the rest retrieved from reference TRBV5-1 and TRBJ2-7, is KAGVTQTPRYLIKTRGQQVTLSCSPISGHRSVSWYQQTPGQGLQFLFEYFSETQRNKGNFPGRFSGRQFSNSRSEMNVSTLELGDSALYLCASSFGQTEIYEQYFGPGTRLTVT.

Only a few counts were recorded for this clonotype. This sequence joins TRBV9 and TRBJ2-1; unclear D gene. The CDR3 consists of 12 residues. CDR1 is SGDLS and CDR2 is YYNGEE in the germline V gene. With 4 bases removed from V and 6 bases from J, the gap between germline ends came to 8 bases. The DNA for the CDR3 is TGTGCCAGCAGCCCGACTCTCAATGAGCAGTTCTTC. It specifies CASSPTLNEQFF. Combining the CDR3 with reference TRBV9 and TRBJ2-1 gives the whole variable domain DSGVTQTPKHLITATGQRVTLRCSPRSGDLSVYWYQQSLDQGLQFLIQYYNGEERAKGNILERFSAQQFPDLHSELNLSSLELGDSALYFCASSPTLNEQFFGPGTRLTVL.

This clonotype was picked up a small number of times. The chain employs TRBV9 and TRBJ2-3; 11 bases align to TRBD2. With V trimmed by 1 base and J by 6 bases, 4 bases remained unmatched. The V gene's germline CDR1 is SGDLS and CDR2 YYNGEE. The CDR3 is 15 residues long. The CDR3 region is CASSVLAGGMDTQYF. For the CDR3, the DNA is TGTGCCAGCAGCGTATTAGCGGGAGGGATGGATACGCAGTATTTT. Full variable domain (missing parts from reference TRBV9 and TRBJ2-3): DSGVTQTPKHLITATGQRVTLRCSPRSGDLSVYWYQQSLDQGLQFLIQYYNGEERAKGNILERFSAQQFPDLHSELNLSSLELGDSALYFCASSVLAGGMDTQYFGPGTRLTVL.

This clonotype has more than one count but fewer than ten. The chain joins TRBV12-3 or TRBV12-4 to TRBJ1-6; 8 nucleotides match TRBD1. Trimming removed 9 bases from V and 10 bases from J; junction bases left unmatched: 11. The CDR3 is 14 amino acids. As DNA, the CDR3 is TGTGCCAGAACTCCCACAGGGGGGGACTCACCCCTCCACTTT. Translating it yields CARTPTGGDSPLHF.

J is TRBJ1-4 and V is TRBV30; unclear D gene. The germline V gene encodes CDR1 GTSNPN and CDR2 SVGIG (reference sequence). The CDR3 covers 13 residues. V was clipped by 2 bases and J by 7 bases, with 11 bases between them. CDR3 coding DNA: TGTGCCTGGAGTTGGGCCGGGAGTGAAAAACTGTTTTTT. It translates to CAWSWAGSEKLFF.

This chain uses TRBV20-1 with TRBJ2-1; D gene uncertain. V lost 0 bases and J 4 bases, leaving 16 bases between the germline ends. The CDR3 is 16 amino acids. Germline assignment: CDR1 DFQATT and CDR2 SNEGSKA (reference sequence). DNA of the CDR3: TGCAGTGCTAGAGATTTCGCGGTCCGACGGTACAATGAGCAGTTCTTC. Translated: CSARDFAVRRYNEQFF.

This clonotype was counted only a few times. The chain employs TRBV6-1 and TRBJ1-2; D perhaps matches TRBD1 (5 bases). V was pared by 4 bases and J by 2 bases, with 20 bases between. CDR1 is MNHNS, CDR2 SASEGT, per germline. The CDR3 extends over 17 amino acids. The CDR3, as DNA: TGTGCCAGCAGTGTGTGGGGGGACCCGCACCCCAACTATGGCTACACCTTC. Translation gives CASSVWGDPHPNYGYTF.

This clonotype was seen a few times. The chain employs TRBV11-2 and TRBJ2-3, with TRBD2 matching over 15 bases. CDR3 length equals 20 residues. After removal of 6 bases from V and 3 bases from J, the junction contained 16 bases not matched to a gene. Germline CDR1 reads SGHAT; CDR2 reads FQNNGV. For the CDR3, the DNA is TGTGCCAGCAGACCGATCACCAATCCGGGACTAGCGGGAGGAACAGATACGCAGTATTTT. Protein product: CASRPITNPGLAGGTDTQYF.

The CDR3 loop reads CSASTVGQFTDTQYF. In DNA, the CDR3 is TGCAGTGCCTCTACAGTGGGGCAGTTTACAGATACGCAGTATTTT. The J gene is TRBJ2-3, the V gene TRBV20-1, with D possibly being TRBD1 (5 bases). Trimming left V 6 bases short and J 3 bases short, with 19 bases between. CDR1 is DFQATT and CDR2 is SNEGSKA in the germline V gene (reference sequence). The CDR3 loop spans 15 amino acids.

The V call is TRBV6-2 or TRBV6-3, the J call TRBJ2-1, with TRBD1 identical over 11 bases. V was clipped by 1 base and J by 2 bases; unmatched bases: 1. The germline V gene has CDR1 MNHEY and CDR2 SVGEGT. There are 16 residues in the CDR3. CDR3 sequence (DNA): TGTGCCAGCAGTTACTTGGACAGGGGGCCCTACAATGAGCAGTTCTTC. Translated: CASSYLDRGPYNEQFF.

This clonotype appeared a few times. The chain employs TRBV9 and TRBJ2-6; no firm D call. The CDR3 has 16 residues. Germline values: CDR1 SGDLS, CDR2 YYNGEE. V was clipped by 2 bases and J by 0 bases, with 9 bases between them. CDR3 DNA sequence: TGTGCCAGCAGCGTCCAGGCGTACTCTGGGGCCAACGTCCTGACTTTC. It yields the protein CASSVQAYSGANVLTF.

This rearrangement joins TRBV5-1 to TRBJ2-7, with TRBD2 matching 14 bases. This CDR3 has 15 residues. With V trimmed by 3 bases and J by 4 bases, 3 bases remained unmatched. Germline values: CDR1 SGHRS, CDR2 YFSETQ. CDR3 in DNA: TGCGCCAGCAGCTCGGGGACTAGCGGGAGATACGAGCAGTACTTC. This codes for CASSSGTSGRYEQYF.